This T cell receptor beta chain appears in the sequencing data of a study of T-cell reconstitution after alpha-beta-depleted transplantation in children. Study outcomes and limitations: The study reportedly traced alpha-beta T cells about two months after transplant to several hundred expanded graft clones. T-cell counts and diversity at one year post-transplant came mainly from newly produced T cells.

Using unique molecular identifiers, the investigators prepared the TCRbeta library. A single record per CDR3 protein comes from TCRdb applying MiXCR to the PCR reads. The table records 180,000 or so distinct CDR3 sequences, just under 6.5% of them present only once. Points on this clonotype: The antigen remains undetermined. Sequence at one end of the junction differs from germline and may be a read error.

There are 14 residues in the CDR3. Germline-derived CDR1 and CDR2 are SNHLY and FYNNEI. The V and J genes are TRBV2 and TRBJ2-4; D remains unclear. The TCR originated in a girl less than two years old with combined immunodeficiency, due to receive a stem cell transplant. This specimen consisted of PBMCs, obtained before TCRalphabeta/CD19-depleted stem cell transplant. The CDR3 region is CASSPQWFKNIQSF. In DNA, the CDR3 is TGTGCCAGCAGCCCCCAATGGTTCAAAAACATTCAGTCCTTC.